Shown below are 27 T cell receptor beta chains from a single sample sequenced in a study of molecular identifiers for immune sequencing clone quantification. TCRdb itself ran the PCR reads through MiXCR, one entry per CDR3 protein. This table holds under 800,000 distinct CDR3 sequences, around 25% found once. Material: naive CD8+ T cells from blood, with Jurkat cell RNA spiked in. Subset denoted: FACS-sorted CD8+CD4-CCR7+CD45RA+ naive T cells. Source of these receptors: a human donor in good health. Some libraries in this study had Jurkat cell RNA spiked in.

Many counts were recorded for this clonotype. This chain connects TRBV5-1 to TRBJ2-7; D is tentatively TRBD1 or TRBD2 (5 bases each). V dropped 2 bases and J dropped 6 bases, with 9 bases sitting between them. The germline V gene has CDR1 SGHRS and CDR2 YFSETQ. The CDR3 has 12 residues. The CDR3, as DNA: TGCGCCAGCAGCTTTCAGGGACCCGAGCAGTACTTC. The encoded protein is CASSFQGPEQYF. Using reference TRBV5-1 and TRBJ2-7 for the parts outside the CDR3, the full variable domain is KAGVTQTPRYLIKTRGQQVTLSCSPISGHRSVSWYQQTPGQGLQFLFEYFSETQRNKGNFPGRFSGRQFSNSRSEMNVSTLELGDSALYLCASSFQGPEQYFGPGTRLTVT.

This clonotype has a count of ten or more. This chain uses TRBV12-3 or TRBV12-4 with TRBJ1-1, with 7 bases lining up with TRBD1. The CDR3 spans 15 residues. V lost 6 bases and J lost 1; bases outside the gene matches: 8. CDR3: CASSNRGPPNTEAFF. CDR3 sequence (DNA): TGTGCCAGCAGCAACAGGGGACCCCCGAACACTGAAGCTTTCTTT.

This clonotype was picked up one time. In this CDR3 the conserved last residue, phenylalanine or tryptophan, is missing, so a read error is likely. The chain links TRBV5-6 to TRBJ2-7; D may be TRBD2 (5 bases). The CDR3 runs 16 residues. Trimming cost V 3 bases and J 0 bases, with 16 bases left between them. Per germline, CDR1 SGHDT and CDR2 YYEEEE. CDR3 nucleotide sequence: TGTGCCAGCAGCTCCGTCGGACTCCCCAGCTCCTACGAGCAGTACCTC. Translating it yields CASSSVGLPSSYEQYL.

This clonotype appeared a few times. This chain links TRBV6-1 with TRBJ1-1; no reliable D call. This CDR3 has 15 residues. CDR1 and CDR2 (germline): MNHNS, SASEGT. Deletions cut 7 bases from V and 0 bases from J, with 15 bases between. CDR3 protein: CASTTLTVLNTEAFF. Written as DNA, the CDR3 is TGTGCCAGCACGACCTTAACAGTTCTGAACACTGAAGCTTTCTTT.

As regards this clonotype: Given the absence of the conserved phenylalanine or tryptophan at the CDR3 end, a read error is likely. The chain combines TRBV20-1 with TRBJ2-7; 9 bases line up with TRBD2. Germline CDR1 DFQATT, CDR2 SNEGSKA (reference sequence). V lost 0 bases, J lost 2 bases, and 2 bases stayed unmatched. This CDR3 has 14 amino acids. The DNA of the CDR3 is TGCAGTGCTAGAGATAGCGGGGGCCCCTACGAGCAGTACTCC. It is translated as CSARDSGGPYEQYS.

The sample holds many counts of this clonotype. This sequence joins TRBV7-9 and TRBJ1-1, with TRBD1 identical over 7 bases. V lost 4 bases to trimming and J lost 2 bases; unmatched junction nucleotides: 7. Germline CDR1 and CDR2: SEHNR and FQNEAQ (reference sequence). The CDR3 consists of 15 residues. DNA of the CDR3: TGTGCCAGCAGCTGGACGGGACAGCCTAACACTGAAGCTTTCTTT. Translation gives CASSWTGQPNTEAFF.

J is TRBJ1-1 and V is TRBV5-6; tentatively, D is TRBD1 (6 bases). Between the trimmed V and J ends, which lost 4 bases and 4 bases, there was a span of 14 bases. Germline CDR1 is SGHDT and CDR2 is YYEEEE. The CDR3 contains 14 residues. The CDR3 DNA is TGTGCCAGCAGCATCGGGGGGCTCGGCACTGAAGCTTTCTTT. It specifies CASSIGGLGTEAFF. The whole variable domain, remainder taken from reference TRBV5-6 and TRBJ1-1, is DAGVTQSPTHLIKTRGQQVTLRCSPKSGHDTVSWYQQALGQGPQFIFQYYEEEERQRGNFPDRFSGHQFPNYSSELNVNALLLGDSALYLCASSIGGLGTEAFFGQGTRLTVV.

This clonotype occurred a few times. V and J are TRBV9 and TRBJ2-3; TRBD2 aligns across 9 bases. Trimming at V came to 0 bases and at J to 4 bases, leaving 6 bases not matched to a gene. The CDR3 sequence is 16 residues long. Per germline, CDR1 SGDLS and CDR2 YYNGEE. CDR3 sequence reads: CASSVGSAGGPDTQYF. DNA of the CDR3: TGTGCCAGCAGCGTAGGATCAGCGGGGGGCCCAGATACGCAGTATTTT.

With regard to this clonotype: This may be a read error, as it is one base from a much larger clone. The chain couples TRBV7-9 to TRBJ2-3; D unresolved. Germline CDR1 is SEHNR and CDR2 is FQNEAQ (reference sequence). The CDR3 consists of 12 residues. CDR3 sequence (DNA): TGTGCCAGCAGCGCCCCTATAGATACGCAGTGTTTT. Its protein is CASSAPIDTQCF. The full variable domain, with the rest looked up from reference TRBV7-9 and TRBJ2-3, is DTGVSQNPRHKITKRGQNVTFRCDPISEHNRLYWYRQTLGQGPEFLTYFQNEAQLEKSRLLSDRFSAERPKGSFSTLEIQRTEQGDSAMYLCASSAPIDTQCFGPGTRLTVL.

Points on this clonotype: This CDR3 is missing its conserved last phenylalanine or tryptophan, likely due to a read error. The chain links TRBV15 to TRBJ2-7, with no clear D. CDR3 length: 12 residues. CDR1 LNHNV and CDR2 YYDKDF come from the germline V gene (reference sequence). V was pared by 0 bases and J by 6 bases, with 6 bases between. CDR3 DNA: TGTGCCACCAGCAGAGATGGGGTCGAGCAGTACTAC. Protein: CATSRDGVEQYY.

The rearrangement joins TRBV13 to TRBJ2-7; 9 nucleotides agree with TRBD1. The V segment lost 3 bases and the J segment 3 bases; nucleotides outside the gene matches: 6. From germline, CDR1 is PRHDT and CDR2 FYEKMQ (reference sequence). This CDR3 is 15 amino acids long. CDR3 sequence: CASSLMGQGVYEQYF. The DNA for the CDR3 is TGTGCCAGCAGCTTGATGGGACAGGGCGTCTACGAGCAGTACTTC.

The chain employs TRBV7-9 and TRBJ2-2; D is perhaps TRBD1 or TRBD2 (5 bases each). Trimming stripped 8 bases from V and 0 bases from J, with 13 bases between. Germline V gene sequence: CDR1 SEHNR, CDR2 FQNEAQ (reference sequence). This CDR3 is built from 15 residues. The CDR3 sequence is CASWTGTTNTGELFF. The CDR3 nucleotides are TGTGCCAGCTGGACCGGGACGACGAACACCGGGGAGCTGTTTTTT.

This clonotype turned up a few times. The chain recombines TRBV9 with TRBJ2-3; 10 bases map to TRBD1. The V and J ends lost 5 bases and 2 bases, in that order; junction bases with no gene match: 5. The germline CDR1 and CDR2 sequences are SGDLS and YYNGEE. CDR3 length: 15 residues. The CDR3 protein is CASSPGTGDTDTQYF. CDR3 sequence (DNA): TGTGCCAGCAGTCCGGGGACAGGGGACACAGATACGCAGTATTTT.

This chain connects TRBV4-3 to TRBJ1-2; D gene uncertain. Trimming stripped 0 bases from V and 4 bases from J, with 18 bases between. The CDR3 loop spans 17 amino acids. Germline CDR1 and CDR2: LGHNA and YSLEER. The CDR3 spells CASSQEWKPALPYGYTF. DNA of the CDR3: TGCGCCAGCAGCCAAGAATGGAAGCCGGCGCTACCCTATGGCTACACCTTC.

To note about this clonotype: A much larger clone lies a single base off, so this may be a read error. The V and J genes are TRBV6-5 and TRBJ2-7, with unresolved D. This CDR3 has 13 amino acids. The germline gives CDR1 MNHEY, CDR2 SVGAGI. Deletions cut 2 bases from V and 1 base from J, with 6 bases between. The CDR3 reads CASSYRFSYEQYF. CDR3 in DNA: TGTGCCAGCAGTTACAGGTTTTCCTACGAGCAGTACTTC.

About this clonotype itself: Mismatch with germline at one junction end may stem from a read error. This chain connects TRBV5-3 to TRBJ2-7; TRBD1 agrees at 9 bases. TRBV5-3 is known as an ORF, though its function is uncertain. This CDR3 spans 13 amino acids. CDR3 in DNA: TGTGCCAGCAGCTTAGGACAGGGGTACGAGCGGTACTTC. It specifies CASSLGQGYERYF.

The chain couples TRBV25-1 to TRBJ1-6; no firm D call. The CDR3 extends over 11 amino acids. Between the trimmed V and J ends, which lost 8 bases and 14 bases, there was a span of 13 bases. Per the germline V gene, CDR1 is MGHDK and CDR2 is SYGVNS. Here the CDR3 reads CASLVGVTLHF. The CDR3 nucleotides are TGTGCCAGCCTTGTTGGGGTGACCCTCCACTTT.

This clonotype was found many times. J is TRBJ2-3 and V is TRBV15; D perhaps matches TRBD2 (5 bases). The CDR3 consists of 15 residues. CDR1 LNHNV and CDR2 YYDKDF come from the germline V gene (reference sequence). Trimming cost V 0 bases and J 5 bases, with 12 bases left between them. CDR3 coding DNA: TGTGCCACCAGCAGAGATCTGAGGGCGCGAGATACGCAGTATTTT. It translates to CATSRDLRARDTQYF.

For this clonotype: Because the CDR3 is missing its conserved closing phenylalanine or tryptophan, this is likely a read error. The chain combines TRBV7-9 with TRBJ1-3; the match to TRBD1 covers 7 bases. V dropped 5 bases and J dropped 5; count of bases not matched to a gene: 6. CDR3 size: 14 residues. Germline V gives CDR1 SEHNR, CDR2 FQNEAQ (reference sequence). The CDR3 protein is CASSPRDRRNTIYL. The CDR3 DNA reads TGTGCCAGCAGCCCCCGGGACAGAAGAAACACCATATATCTT.

The gene calls are TRBV7-8 and TRBJ2-1; D ambiguous. Trimming removed 6 bases from V and 0 bases from J, with 15 bases in between. The CDR3 loop spans 16 amino acids. Per the germline V gene, CDR1 is SGHVS and CDR2 is FQNEAQ. The CDR3 DNA sequence: TGTGCCAGCAGTCCTCTTGTGTGGAGCTCCTACAATGAGCAGTTCTTC. Protein product: CASSPLVWSSYNEQFF.

This chain links TRBV11-2 with TRBJ2-1; perhaps TRBD2 as D (5 bases). V shed 0 bases and J shed 3 bases, with 9 bases lying between them. CDR3 length: 15 amino acids. Germline CDR1 is SGHAT and CDR2 is FQNNGV. The CDR3 region is CASSLEVSDYNEQFF. The CDR3, as DNA: TGTGCCAGCAGCTTAGAGGTTAGCGACTACAATGAGCAGTTCTTC.

Ten or more counts support this clonotype. The chain couples TRBV12-3 or TRBV12-4 to TRBJ1-5; TRBD1 matches at 9 bases. The CDR3 consists of 16 residues. V was pared by 4 bases and J by 3 bases, with 7 bases of the junction left unmatched. Here the CDR3 DNA reads TGTGCCAGCAGTTCCGGGACAGGGCCACTCAATCAGCCCCAGCATTTT. This encodes CASSSGTGPLNQPQHF.

With regard to this clonotype: Since a much larger clone is just one base distant, this may be a read error. The rearrangement joins TRBV24-1 to TRBJ1-4, with D perhaps TRBD1 (6 bases). CDR3 length: 14 amino acids. The ends were cut back, 9 bases at V and 9 bases at J, with 19 bases in the middle. Per the germline V gene, CDR1 is KGHDR and CDR2 is SFDVKD. DNA of the CDR3: TGTGCCACCCGAACGGGACAACTGAATAAAAAACTGTTTTTT. Protein sequence: CATRTGQLNKKLFF.

With regard to this clonotype: It may be a read error: a sequence one base away is much more abundant. The rearrangement joins TRBV10-3 to TRBJ2-7; possibly TRBD1 for D (5 bases). CDR3 length: 13 residues. Germline CDR1 and CDR2: ENHRY and SYGVKD. The V and J ends lost 10 bases and 4 bases respectively, with 17 bases between them. The CDR3 loop reads CATDRTNRYEQYF. The CDR3 DNA reads TGTGCCACCGATCGGACCAACAGGTACGAGCAGTACTTC.

Turning to this clonotype: A single base separates this from a much larger clone, so it may be a read error. The chain combines TRBV30 with TRBJ2-1, with 9 positions matching TRBD2. This CDR3 is 14 amino acids long. Germline CDR1 is GTSNPN and CDR2 is SVGIG (reference sequence). The CDR3 region has the DNA TGTGCCTGGAGCAGACTAGCGGACGGATATGAGCAGCTCTTC. This encodes CAWSRLADGYEQLF.

This clonotype was seen ten or more times. The V call is TRBV19, the J call TRBJ2-7; D uncertain. The CDR3 consists of 11 residues. Germline V gene sequence: CDR1 LNHDA, CDR2 SQIVND (reference sequence). With 5 bases removed from V and 6 bases from J, the gap between germline ends came to 8 bases. The DNA of the CDR3 is TGTGCCAGTAGTGACGCCCTCGAGCAGTACTTC. This gives the protein CASSDALEQYF.

The sample holds many counts of this clonotype. The J gene is TRBJ1-2, the V gene TRBV19; a possible D gene is TRBD1 (5 bases). Germline values: CDR1 LNHDA, CDR2 SQIVND (reference sequence). V lost 6 bases, J lost 2 bases, and 10 bases lay in between. This CDR3 region has 13 residues. CDR3: CASSPGPNYGYTF. CDR3 DNA: TGTGCCAGTAGCCCGGGACCAAACTATGGCTACACCTTC.